The TCR beta chain under discussion was sequenced for a study of human T cells and chemical hapten exposure. This CDR3 is built from 15 residues. V was cut by 1 base and J by 8 bases, with 17 bases left in between. Germline V gene data show CDR1 as SGHTA and CDR2 as FQGNSA. There are a few counts of this clonotype. As to time point: pre-sensitization, week 0. Treatment in this sample: therapeutic diphenylcyclopropenone sensitization with weekly scalp DPC. Extraction yielded total RNA from whole blood (unfractionated). Via MiXCR, TCRdb re-called the RACE reads, giving one row per CDR3 protein. The sample has approximately 50,000 distinct CDR3 sequences; 9.5% to 10% are singletons.

The sequence came from a woman aged 25 to 45 with alopecia areata. Some clones in this sample may be carry-over from other donors' samples. The sequenced sample was whole blood, obtained in connection with sensitization to the hapten diphenylcyclopropenone (DPC). The rearrangement joins TRBV7-2 to TRBJ1-1; D gene unclear. CDR3 sequence (DNA): TGTGCCAGCAGCTTAGTGTTTTCAGGCGGCAAGGAAGCTTTCTTT. Residues: CASSLVFSGGKEAFF.